This T cell receptor beta chain was documented in a study of long-term antiretroviral therapy in people with HIV. This CDR3 is built from 13 residues. With 2 bases removed from V and 2 bases from J, the gap between germline ends came to 7 bases. Germline CDR1 and CDR2: SGHRS and YFSETQ. Concerning this clone: No antigen is known for it.

It was version v3.0 of the immunoSEQ assay that was run at survey level. Generated by immunoSEQ multiplex PCR, the TCRdb table keeps only in-frame clones and is missing some. The sample yields about 25,000 clones, around 83% seen once. Study conclusions and caveats: Transplant donor controls retained higher diversity, though diversity increased after ART.

The samples comprised about 0.85-11 million cryopreserved PBMC ahead of DNA extraction. This TCR came from a man between 18 and 35 years old with HIV. The V and J genes are TRBV5-1 and TRBJ1-1, with D unclear. The source was unsorted PBMCs, collected 3 years after starting antiretroviral therapy. The CDR3 coding sequence is TGCGCCAGCAGCTTTCGGGGAAACACTGAAGCTTTCTTT. Its translation: CASSFRGNTEAFF. Complete variable domain (other parts from reference TRBV5-1 and TRBJ1-1): KAGVTQTPRYLIKTRGQQVTLSCSPISGHRSVSWYQQTPGQGLQFLFEYFSETQRNKGNFPGRFSGRQFSNSRSEMNVSTLELGDSALYLCASSFRGNTEAFFGQGTRLTVV.